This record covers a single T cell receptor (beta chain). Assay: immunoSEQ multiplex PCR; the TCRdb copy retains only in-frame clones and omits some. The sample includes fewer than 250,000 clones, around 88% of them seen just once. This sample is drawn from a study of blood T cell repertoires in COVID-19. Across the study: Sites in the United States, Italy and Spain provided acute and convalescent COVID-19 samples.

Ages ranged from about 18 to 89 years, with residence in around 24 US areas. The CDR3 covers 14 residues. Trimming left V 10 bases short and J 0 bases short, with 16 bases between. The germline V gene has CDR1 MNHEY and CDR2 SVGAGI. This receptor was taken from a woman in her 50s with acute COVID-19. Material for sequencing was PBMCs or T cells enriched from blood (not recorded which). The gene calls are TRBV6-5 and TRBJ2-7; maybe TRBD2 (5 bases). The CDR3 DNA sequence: TGTGCCAAAAAGGGAGTACTGAGCTCCTACGAGCAGTACTTC. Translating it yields CAKKGVLSSYEQYF.